This is a list of T cell receptor beta chains from one sample in a study of T cells in Graves' hyperthyroidism and ophthalmopathy. TCRdb called the multiplex PCR reads again in MiXCR, with one record for every CDR3 protein. Among about 59,000 distinct CDR3 sequences listed, about 50% were seen once. Material for sequencing was blood. The origin of the receptors is a woman aged 55 to 70 with Graves' ophthalmopathy. Each CDR3 is given with its conserved first and last residue.

v_call	j_call	cdr3_aa
TRBV20-1	TRBJ2-7	CSARTSGSSEQYF
TRBV20-1	TRBJ2-2	CSASNVAGGGELFF
TRBV20-1	TRBJ1-1	CSAIPRDRYFEAFF
TRBV20-1	TRBJ2-7	CSATGGSAYEQYF
TRBV10-3	TRBJ1-4	CAISEDRTTNEKLFF
TRBV20-1	TRBJ1-2	CSARGGQGKFGYTF
TRBV6-6	TRBJ1-2	CASSTGGYGYTF
TRBV12-3/TRBV12-4	TRBJ2-1	CASSLLLDEQFF
TRBV20-1	TRBJ1-6	CSARVESRDSPLHF
TRBV5-4	TRBJ2-5	CASSPPLGTEETQYF
TRBV7-2	TRBJ2-5	CASSRMEQETQYF
TRBV10-3	TRBJ2-1	CAINGGRAFEQFF
TRBV6-1	TRBJ1-1	CASRQGAKGNTEAFF
TRBV5-6	TRBJ1-6	CARGPSSSYNSPLHF
TRBV12-3/TRBV12-4	TRBJ2-1	CASSFGGSSYNEQFF
TRBV20-1	TRBJ2-1	CSAFLAVGSYNEQFF
TRBV20-1	TRBJ2-7	CSLGYEQYF
TRBV4-1	TRBJ2-3	CASSQVIESSTDTQYF